Below, 14 T cell receptor beta chains from the same sample are listed, as sequenced in a study of shared clonotypes between healthy human individuals. Terminally differentiated effector memory CD45RA+ cells were excluded by CCR7 positive selection of CD45RO-negative cells. Clones were read by immunoSEQ multiplex PCR, and TCRdb kept only the in-frame ones, dropping some. Counted here are about 2.1 million clones, 93% occurring once; the ten biggest clones make up less than 2%. The sample was naive CD8+ T cells from PBMCs. All receptors derive from a man between 18 and 29 years old in good health. Some clones in this sample may be carry-over from other donors' samples.

V and J are TRBV27 and TRBJ2-1; D remains ambiguous. CDR3 length equals 12 residues. In germline, CDR1 is MNHEY, CDR2 SMNVEV (reference sequence). V lost 5 bases and J 8 bases, leaving 10 bases between the germline ends. The CDR3 loop is CASSLANDEQFF. For the CDR3, the DNA is TGTGCCAGCAGTCTCGCAAACGATGAGCAGTTCTTC.

This chain connects TRBV25-1 to TRBJ2-1, with D unclear. CDR1 MGHDK and CDR2 SYGVNS come from the germline V gene. The CDR3 spans 11 residues. V dropped 7 bases and J dropped 8 bases, with 9 bases sitting between them. In nucleotides, the CDR3 is TGTGCCAGCATCAGACGGGATGAGCAGTTCTTC. Translating it yields CASIRRDEQFF.

The chain recombines TRBV29-1 with TRBJ2-3; unclear D gene. Trimming stripped 0 bases from V and 4 bases from J, with 5 bases between. Germline values: CDR1 SQVTM, CDR2 ANQGSEA. The length of the CDR3 is 12 residues. CDR3: CSVEDYPDTQYF. In DNA form, the CDR3 reads TGCAGCGTTGAAGATTACCCAGATACGCAGTATTTT.

This clone appeared once. One end of the junction is discordant with germline, which a read error may explain. V gene TRBV2 combines with J gene TRBJ2-1, with D possibly being TRBD1 (6 bases). This CDR3 is built from 10 residues. Looked up from germline, CDR1 is SNHLY and CDR2 is FYNNEI. This chain's CDR3 is CASSEARTVF. CDR3 nucleotide sequence: TGTGCCAGCAGTGAAGCAAGGACAGTCTTC.

The J gene is TRBJ1-3, the V gene TRBV7-9; 7 positions agree with TRBD1. The V gene's germline CDR1 is SEHNR and CDR2 FQNEAQ (reference sequence). The V segment lost 4 bases and the J segment 1 base; nucleotides outside the gene matches: 7. This CDR3 contains 16 residues. CDR3 amino acids: CASSSRQGRSGNTIYF. CDR3 bases: TGTGCCAGCAGCTCAAGACAGGGACGGTCTGGAAACACCATATATTTT.

The gene calls are TRBV7-9 and TRBJ2-7, with D perhaps TRBD2 (6 bases). CDR1 SEHNR and CDR2 FQNEAQ come from the germline V gene (reference sequence). V was cut by 5 bases and J by 7 bases, with 12 bases left in between. The CDR3 contains 12 residues. In DNA form, the CDR3 reads TGTGCCAGCAGCGTTGGGGCGGGGGAGCAGTACTTC. This encodes CASSVGAGEQYF.

The V gene is TRBV4-1, the J gene TRBJ2-3; 9 bases line up with TRBD2. The CDR3 spans 16 residues. V shed 1 base and J 0 bases; nucleotides not matched to a gene: 2. CDR1 MGHRA and CDR2 YSYEKL come from the germline V gene. The CDR3 loop reads CASSQGSGRSTDTQYF. CDR3 DNA: TGCGCCAGCAGCCAAGGGAGCGGGAGGAGCACAGATACGCAGTATTTT.

The chain has TRBV5-1 and TRBJ2-5; 7 bases agree with TRBD1. The V and J ends lost 0 bases and 4 bases, in that order; junction bases with no gene match: 6. The CDR3 contains 15 residues. The V gene's germline CDR1 is SGHRS and CDR2 YFSETQ. The CDR3 reads CASSLVRGHLETQYF. CDR3 bases: TGCGCCAGCAGCTTGGTGAGGGGGCATTTAGAGACCCAGTACTTC.

J is TRBJ2-7 and V is TRBV6-1, with a possible D match to TRBD1 (6 bases). Trimming removed 7 bases at V and 0 bases at J, with 10 bases between. Germline V gives CDR1 MNHNS, CDR2 SASEGT. This CDR3 has 13 amino acids. In DNA, the CDR3 is TGTGCCAGCAACAGGGCGTTCTCCTACGAGCAGTACTTC. This encodes CASNRAFSYEQYF.

The rearrangement joins TRBV27 to TRBJ2-5; unclear D gene. CDR3 size: 14 residues. V gave up 3 bases and J gave up 5 bases, with 13 bases separating them. The V gene's germline CDR1 is MNHEY and CDR2 SMNVEV (reference sequence). CDR3 sequence (DNA): TGTGCCAGCAGTTTTTCGGCAAAAGGGGAGACCCAGTACTTC. Protein product: CASSFSAKGETQYF.

The chain has TRBV4-1 and TRBJ2-5; tentative D call: TRBD1 (6 bases). Judging by the DNA end, TRBJ2-7 fits better; the J call may be wrong. The CDR3 has 14 residues. Germline V CDR1 and CDR2: MGHRA, YSYEKL. This CDR3 is CASSQGAGAYEQYF. For the CDR3, the DNA is TGCGCCAGCAGCCAAGGGGCAGGGGCCTACGAGCAGTACTTC.

J is TRBJ1-5 and V is TRBV27; no firm D call. Germline V gene lookup returns CDR1 MNHEY and CDR2 SMNVEV (reference sequence). The CDR3 spans 14 residues. Trimming shortened V by 5 bases and J by 3 bases, and 11 bases separated the two germline ends. The CDR3 loop reads CASSTRGANQPQHF. The CDR3 DNA reads TGTGCCAGCAGTACCAGAGGTGCCAATCAGCCCCAGCATTTT.

This rearrangement joins TRBV27 to TRBJ2-1; TRBD2 matches at 10 bases. The ends lost 2 bases at V and 7 bases at J; junction bases unmatched: 14. Germline V gene sequence: CDR1 MNHEY, CDR2 SMNVEV (reference sequence). CDR3 size: 18 residues. The DNA of the CDR3 is TGTGCCAGCAGTTTACCCCCCAGTGTAGCGGGAGGTATTAATGAGCAGTTCTTC. Translation: CASSLPPSVAGGINEQFF.

This chain joins TRBV9 and TRBJ2-7; TRBD1 matches at 11 bases. V was pared by 4 bases and J by 12 bases, with 12 bases of the junction left unmatched. Looked up from germline, CDR1 is SGDLS and CDR2 is YYNGEE. CDR3 size: 14 residues. The CDR3 region has the DNA TGTGCCAGCAGCTTGGGGGACAGGGGGGCCGGCGTGTACTTC. Translated: CASSLGDRGAGVYF. The full variable domain, completed using reference TRBV9 and TRBJ2-7, is DSGVTQTPKHLITATGQRVTLRCSPRSGDLSVYWYQQSLDQGLQFLIQYYNGEERAKGNILERFSAQQFPDLHSELNLSSLELGDSALYFCASSLGDRGAGVYFGPGTRLTVT.